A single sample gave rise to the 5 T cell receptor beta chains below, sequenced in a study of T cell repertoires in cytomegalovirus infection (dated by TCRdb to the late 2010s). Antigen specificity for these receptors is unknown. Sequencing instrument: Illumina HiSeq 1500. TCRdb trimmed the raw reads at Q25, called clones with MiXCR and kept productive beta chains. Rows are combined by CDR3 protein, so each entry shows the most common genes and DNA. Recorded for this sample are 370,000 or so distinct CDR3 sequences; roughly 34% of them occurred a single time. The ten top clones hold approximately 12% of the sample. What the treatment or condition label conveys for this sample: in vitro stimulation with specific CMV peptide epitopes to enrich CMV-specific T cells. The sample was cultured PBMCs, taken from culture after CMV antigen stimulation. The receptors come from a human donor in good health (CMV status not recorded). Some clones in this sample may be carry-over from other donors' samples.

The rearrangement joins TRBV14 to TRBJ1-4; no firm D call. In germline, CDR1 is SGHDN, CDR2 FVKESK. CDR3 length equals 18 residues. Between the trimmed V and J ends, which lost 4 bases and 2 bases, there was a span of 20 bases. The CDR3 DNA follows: TGTGCCAGCAGCCTAACGTTCCCCGTATCATGGACTAATGAAAAACTGTTTTTT. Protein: CASSLTFPVSWTNEKLFF.

The CDR3 bases are TGTGCCAGCAGTTTATTTATGGGTCAGCCCCAGCATTTT. It codes for CASSLFMGQPQHF. The gene calls are TRBV27 and TRBJ1-5; no firm D call. Germline CDR1 MNHEY, CDR2 SMNVEV (reference sequence). The CDR3 runs 13 residues. With 1 base removed from V and 6 bases from J, the gap between germline ends came to 7 bases.

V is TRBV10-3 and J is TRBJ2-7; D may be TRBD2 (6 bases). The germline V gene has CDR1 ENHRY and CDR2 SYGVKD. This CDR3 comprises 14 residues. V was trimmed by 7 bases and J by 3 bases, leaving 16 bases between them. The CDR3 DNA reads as TGTGCCATCAACCACCCCCGACTAGTCTACGAGCAGTACGTC. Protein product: CAINHPRLVYEQYV.

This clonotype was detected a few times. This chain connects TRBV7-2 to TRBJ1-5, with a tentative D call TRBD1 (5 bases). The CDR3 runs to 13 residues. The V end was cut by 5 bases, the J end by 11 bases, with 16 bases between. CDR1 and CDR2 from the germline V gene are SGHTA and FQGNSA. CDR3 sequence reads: CASSPGDRGAQHF. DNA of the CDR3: TGTGCCAGCAGCCCGGGGGATCGGGGAGCCCAGCATTTT.

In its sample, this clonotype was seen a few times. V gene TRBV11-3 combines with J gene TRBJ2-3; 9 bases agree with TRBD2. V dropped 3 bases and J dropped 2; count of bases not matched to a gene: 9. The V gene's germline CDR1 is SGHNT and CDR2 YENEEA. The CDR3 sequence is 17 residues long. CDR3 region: CASSFPTLAGLTDTQYF. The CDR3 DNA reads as TGTGCCAGCAGCTTCCCTACGCTAGCGGGACTCACAGATACGCAGTATTTT.